The rows below give T cell receptor beta chains drawn from one sample of a study of CD8+CD57+ T cells in acquired aplastic anemia. A single record per CDR3 protein comes from TCRdb applying MiXCR to the reads. The profile shows about 150,000 distinct CDR3 sequences, roughly half of them singletons. What was sequenced was sorted CD4+, CD8+, or CD8+CD57+ T cells (not recorded which) from PBMCs. Source of these receptors: a human donor with aplastic anemia. The CDR3 runs from the conserved cysteine through the conserved F or W. The order of the fields is clone size, D gene, J gene, V gene, CDR3 protein, CDR3 DNA. A D gene is named only where the DNA matches it firmly. Not every row has a clone size; where given, it reads once, few, many or a size class.

NA,TRBD1,TRBJ2-1,TRBV28,CASSLGRDSGFF,TGTGCCAGCAGCTTAGGCCGGGACAGTGGGTTCTTC
many,NA,TRBJ1-6,TRBV6-5,CASSYLQSPLHF,TGTGCCAGCAGTTACCTACAATCACCCCTCCACTTT
NA,NA,TRBJ1-1,TRBV14,CASSLYRDSDRMNTEALF,TGTGCCAGCAGTCTTTACCGGGACTCAGACCGAATGAACACTGAAGCTCTCTTT
NA,TRBD1,TRBJ2-7,TRBV19,CASKGDSYEQYF,TGTGCCAGTAAGGGGGACAGCTACGAGCAGTACTTC
NA,NA,TRBJ1-6,TRBV20-1,CSARVPLDPNSPLHF,TGCAGTGCTAGAGTCCCGCTGGACCCCAATTCACCCCTCCACTTT
NA,NA,TRBJ2-1,TRBV19,CASSIGGRPSDEQFF,TGTGCCAGTAGTATAGGGGGCAGGCCCTCCGATGAGCAGTTCTTC
few,NA,TRBJ1-2,TRBV10-3,CAISESSGTFYGYTF,TGTGCCATCAGTGAGTCCTCTGGGACGTTCTATGGCTACACCTTC
many,NA,TRBJ2-5,TRBV20-1,CSAPSQGRQETQYF,TGCAGTGCCCCGTCGCAGGGGCGGCAAGAGACCCAGTACTTC
NA,NA,TRBJ1-1,TRBV9,CASSVSEGTNTEAFF,TGTGCCAGCAGCGTAAGTGAGGGGACGAACACTGAAGCTTTCTTT
NA,NA,TRBJ1-1,TRBV10-3,CASTRGGTGFEGGEAFF,TGTGCCAGCACACGGGGGGGGACCGGATTTGAGGGGGGGGAAGCTTTCTTT
many,NA,TRBJ2-1,TRBV20-1,CSASDPRGKYNEQFF,TGCAGTGCTTCCGATCCCAGGGGTAAATACAATGAGCAGTTCTTC
few,NA,TRBJ2-2,TRBV6-2/TRBV6-3,CASSYYPGTNTGELFF,TGTGCCAGCAGTTACTATCCAGGAACTAACACCGGGGAGCTGTTTTTT
few,NA,TRBJ1-6,TRBV19,CASTDSRGEPLHF,TGTGCCAGTACCGATTCCCGGGGGGAACCCCTCCACTTT
many,TRBD2,TRBJ2-7,TRBV6-2/TRBV6-3,CASTDGGDSYEQYF,TGTGCCAGCACCGATGGGGGGGACTCCTACGAGCAGTACTTC
NA,NA,TRBJ2-5,TRBV29-1,CSAGETQYF,TGCAGCGCCGGGGAGACCCAGTACTTC
many,NA,TRBJ1-6,TRBV25-1,CASSGGSSPLHF,TGTGCCAGCAGTGGCGGGAGCTCACCCCTCCACTTT
many,NA,TRBJ1-4,TRBV7-2,CASSLGAWGEKLFF,TGTGCCAGCAGCTTAGGGGCTTGGGGTGAAAAACTGTTTTTT
NA,TRBD2,TRBJ2-1,TRBV24-1,CASLGAGGYNEQFF,TGTGCCTCTCTAGGGGCGGGGGGGTACAATGAGCAGTTCTTC
NA,TRBD1,TRBJ2-7,TRBV11-1,CASSSGQGPTSYEQYF,TGTGCCAGCAGCTCCGGACAGGGCCCTACTTCCTACGAGCAGTACTTC
many,NA,TRBJ2-5,TRBV2,CASSETRGWTQYF,TGTGCCAGCAGTGAAACCAGGGGCTGGACCCAGTACTTC
many,NA,TRBJ1-1,TRBV12-3/TRBV12-4,CASSLIRIEAFF,TGTGCCAGCAGTTTAATCAGGATTGAAGCTTTCTTT
many,TRBD1,TRBJ2-5,TRBV25-1,CASSAKGGTFWGTQYF,TGTGCCAGCAGCGCGAAAGGGGGCACCTTTTGGGGGACCCAGTACTTC
NA,NA,TRBJ1-2,TRBV19,CASGGRNGYTF,TGTGCCAGTGGAGGGAGGAATGGCTACACCTTC
once,TRBD2,TRBJ2-7,TRBV29-1,CSVEDRSSGGTFYEQYF,TGCAGCGTTGAAGATCGAAGTAGCGGGGGGACCTTCTACGAGCAGTACTTC
NA,NA,TRBJ2-1,TRBV11-2,CASSSPPGGTYNEQFF,TGTGCCAGCAGCTCCCCCCCCGGCGGGACCTACAATGAGCAGTTCTTC
NA,NA,TRBJ1-2,TRBV19,CASSMTLDRPRANYGYTF,TGTGCCAGTAGTATGACCCTCGACAGGCCCCGAGCTAACTATGGCTACACCTTC
NA,TRBD1,TRBJ2-7,TRBV5-1,CASSLFPGQGLEQYF,TGCGCCAGCAGCTTGTTTCCGGGACAGGGACTCGAGCAGTACTTC
many,TRBD2,TRBJ2-2,TRBV25-1,CASSERASGSLTGELFF,TGTGCCAGCAGTGAAAGGGCTAGCGGGAGTTTAACCGGGGAGCTGTTTTTT
NA,TRBD1,TRBJ2-3,TRBV24-1,CATSAAQGRGRDTQYF,TGTGCCACCAGTGCGGCCCAGGGCAGGGGGCGAGATACGCAGTATTTT
many,NA,TRBJ1-3,TRBV9,CASSVASGGTGNTIYF,TGTGCCAGCAGCGTAGCTAGCGGGGGAACGGGAAACACCATATATTTT
many,NA,TRBJ1-5,TRBV6-5,CASSYTGTNQPQHF,TGTGCCAGCAGTTACACCGGGACTAATCAGCCCCAGCATTTT